Here is one TCR beta chain with its context. The data originate from a study of blood T cell repertoires in COVID-19. Some clones are missing from TCRdb's copy, which holds only in-frame ones; the method was immunoSEQ multiplex PCR. The sample holds 150,000 to 200,000 clones, about 84% seen once. The sample taken for sequencing was PBMCs or T cells enriched from blood (not recorded which). The source is a man over 45 who had recovered from COVID-19.

CDR3 sequence reads: CASSLEGSQRRTQYF. The CDR3 DNA is TGTGCCAGCAGCTTAGAGGGCAGCCAGCGCCGTACGCAGTATTTT. The gene calls are TRBV7-3 and TRBJ2-3; possible D gene TRBD2, 5 bases. CDR3 length: 15 amino acids. Germline CDR1 is SGHTA and CDR2 is FQGTGA. The germline V and J ends were trimmed by 2 bases and 8 bases, with 17 bases remaining between them.